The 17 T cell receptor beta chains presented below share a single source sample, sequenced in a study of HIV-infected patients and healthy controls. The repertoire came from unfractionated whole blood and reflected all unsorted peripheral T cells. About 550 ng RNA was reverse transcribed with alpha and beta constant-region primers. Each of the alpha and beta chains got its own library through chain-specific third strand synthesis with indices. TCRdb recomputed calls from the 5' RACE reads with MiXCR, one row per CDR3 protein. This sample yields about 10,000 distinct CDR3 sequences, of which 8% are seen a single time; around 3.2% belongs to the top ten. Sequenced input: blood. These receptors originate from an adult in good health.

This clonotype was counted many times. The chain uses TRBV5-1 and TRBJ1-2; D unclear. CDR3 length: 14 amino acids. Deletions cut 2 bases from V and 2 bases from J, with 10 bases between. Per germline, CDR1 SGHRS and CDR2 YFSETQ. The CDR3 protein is CASSFIPGNYGYTF. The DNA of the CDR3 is TGCGCCAGCAGCTTCATCCCCGGGAACTATGGCTACACCTTC. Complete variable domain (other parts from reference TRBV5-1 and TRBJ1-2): KAGVTQTPRYLIKTRGQQVTLSCSPISGHRSVSWYQQTPGQGLQFLFEYFSETQRNKGNFPGRFSGRQFSNSRSEMNVSTLELGDSALYLCASSFIPGNYGYTFGSGTRLTVV.

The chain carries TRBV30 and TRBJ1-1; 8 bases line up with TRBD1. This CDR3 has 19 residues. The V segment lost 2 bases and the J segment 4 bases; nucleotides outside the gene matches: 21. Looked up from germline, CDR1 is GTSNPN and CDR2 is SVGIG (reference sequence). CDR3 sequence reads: CAWSFLGSSPNRGSTEAFF. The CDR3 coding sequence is TGTGCCTGGAGTTTTTTGGGATCAAGCCCGAACAGGGGGAGCACTGAAGCTTTCTTT.

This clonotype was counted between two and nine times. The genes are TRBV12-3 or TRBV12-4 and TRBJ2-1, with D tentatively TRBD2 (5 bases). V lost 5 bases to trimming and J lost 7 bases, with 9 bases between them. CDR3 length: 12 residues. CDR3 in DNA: TGTGCCAGCAGTCTACTAGGGAATGAGCAGTTCTTC. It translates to CASSLLGNEQFF.

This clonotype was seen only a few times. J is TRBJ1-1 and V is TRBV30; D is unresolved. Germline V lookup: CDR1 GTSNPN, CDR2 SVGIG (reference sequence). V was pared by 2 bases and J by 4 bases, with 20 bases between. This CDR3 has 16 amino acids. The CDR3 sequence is CAWSPFHPSYGTEAFF. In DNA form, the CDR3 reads TGTGCCTGGAGTCCTTTTCATCCCAGTTACGGCACTGAAGCTTTCTTT.

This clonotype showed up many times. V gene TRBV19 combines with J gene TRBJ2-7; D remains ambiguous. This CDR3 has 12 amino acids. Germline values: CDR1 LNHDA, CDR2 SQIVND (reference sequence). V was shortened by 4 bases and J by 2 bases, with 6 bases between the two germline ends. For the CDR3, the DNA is TGTGCCAGTAGTACGGAACCCTACGAGCAGTACTTC. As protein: CASSTEPYEQYF.

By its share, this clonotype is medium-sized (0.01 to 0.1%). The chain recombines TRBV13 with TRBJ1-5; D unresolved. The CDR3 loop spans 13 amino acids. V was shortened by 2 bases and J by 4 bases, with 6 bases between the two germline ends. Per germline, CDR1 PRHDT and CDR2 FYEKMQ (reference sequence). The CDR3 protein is CASSLSMNQPQHF. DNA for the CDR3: TGTGCCAGCAGCTTAAGTATGAATCAGCCCCAGCATTTT.

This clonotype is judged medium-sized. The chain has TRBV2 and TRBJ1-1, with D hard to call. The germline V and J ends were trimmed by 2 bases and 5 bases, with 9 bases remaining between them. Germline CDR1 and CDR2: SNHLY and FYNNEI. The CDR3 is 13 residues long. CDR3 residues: CASSEYVKTEAFF. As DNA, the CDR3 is TGTGCCAGCAGTGAATACGTCAAAACTGAAGCTTTCTTT.

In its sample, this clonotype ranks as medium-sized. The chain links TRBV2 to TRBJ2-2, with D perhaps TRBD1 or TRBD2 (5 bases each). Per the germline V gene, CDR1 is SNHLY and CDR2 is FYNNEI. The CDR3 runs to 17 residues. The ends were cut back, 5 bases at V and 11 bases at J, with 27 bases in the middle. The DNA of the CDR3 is TGTGCCAGCAGTACACCCCCGAGAGTGAGCTCTGGGGGTGAGCTGTTTTTT. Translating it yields CASSTPPRVSSGGELFF. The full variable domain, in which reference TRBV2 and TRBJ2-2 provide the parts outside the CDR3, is EPEVTQTPSHQVTQMGQEVILRCVPISNHLYFYWYRQILGQKVEFLVSFYNNEISEKSEIFDDQFSVERPDGSNFTLKIRSTKLEDSAMYFCASSTPPRVSSGGELFFGEGSRLTVL.

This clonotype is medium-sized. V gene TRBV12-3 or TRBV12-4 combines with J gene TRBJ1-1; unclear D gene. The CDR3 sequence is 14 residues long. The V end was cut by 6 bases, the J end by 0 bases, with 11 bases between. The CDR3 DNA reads TGTGCCAGCAGCCGGAGTTCCGTGAACACTGAAGCTTTCTTT. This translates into CASSRSSVNTEAFF.

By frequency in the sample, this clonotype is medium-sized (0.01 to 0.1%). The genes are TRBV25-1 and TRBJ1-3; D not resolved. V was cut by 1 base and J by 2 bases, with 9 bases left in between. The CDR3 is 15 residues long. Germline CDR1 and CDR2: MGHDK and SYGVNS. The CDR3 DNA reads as TGTGCCAGCAGTGAATTGGGGTTCCCTGGAAACACCATATATTTT. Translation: CASSELGFPGNTIYF.

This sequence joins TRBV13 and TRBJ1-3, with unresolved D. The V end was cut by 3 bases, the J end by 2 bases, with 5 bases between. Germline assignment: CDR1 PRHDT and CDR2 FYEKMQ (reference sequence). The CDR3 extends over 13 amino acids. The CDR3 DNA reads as TGTGCCAGCAGCTTGGTGGCTGGAAACACCATATATTTT. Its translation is CASSLVAGNTIYF.

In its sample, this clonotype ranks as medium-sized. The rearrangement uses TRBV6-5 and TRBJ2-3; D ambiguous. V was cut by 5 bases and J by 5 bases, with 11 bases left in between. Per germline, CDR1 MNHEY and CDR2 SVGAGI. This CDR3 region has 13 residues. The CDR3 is CASSLDLGDTQYF. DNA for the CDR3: TGTGCCAGCAGTCTGGATTTGGGAGATACGCAGTATTTT.

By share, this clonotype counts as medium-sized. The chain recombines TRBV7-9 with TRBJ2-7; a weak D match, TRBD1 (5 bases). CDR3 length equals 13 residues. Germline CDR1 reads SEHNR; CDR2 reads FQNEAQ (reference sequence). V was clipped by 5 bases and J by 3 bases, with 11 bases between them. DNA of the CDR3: TGTGCCAGCAGCAAGACAGAAAACTACGAGCAGTACTTC. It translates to CASSKTENYEQYF. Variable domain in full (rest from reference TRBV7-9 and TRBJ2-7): DTGVSQNPRHKITKRGQNVTFRCDPISEHNRLYWYRQTLGQGPEFLTYFQNEAQLEKSRLLSDRFSAERPKGSFSTLEIQRTEQGDSAMYLCASSKTENYEQYFGPGTRLTVT.

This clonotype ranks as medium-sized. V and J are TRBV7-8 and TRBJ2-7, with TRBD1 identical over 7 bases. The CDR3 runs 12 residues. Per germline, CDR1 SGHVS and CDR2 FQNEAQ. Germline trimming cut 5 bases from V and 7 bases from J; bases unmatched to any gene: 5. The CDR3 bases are TGTGCCAGCAGCCTCCTGGACAGGGAGCAGTACTTC. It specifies CASSLLDREQYF.

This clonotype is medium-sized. CDR3 in amino acids: CASSFLGGENQPQHF. CDR3 in DNA: TGTGCCAGCAGTTTTTTGGGCGGGGAAAATCAGCCCCAGCATTTT. The V call is TRBV6-5, the J call TRBJ1-5, with D hard to call. The V gene's germline CDR1 is MNHEY and CDR2 SVGAGI. The V end was cut by 4 bases, the J end by 4 bases, with 14 bases between. The CDR3 has 15 residues.

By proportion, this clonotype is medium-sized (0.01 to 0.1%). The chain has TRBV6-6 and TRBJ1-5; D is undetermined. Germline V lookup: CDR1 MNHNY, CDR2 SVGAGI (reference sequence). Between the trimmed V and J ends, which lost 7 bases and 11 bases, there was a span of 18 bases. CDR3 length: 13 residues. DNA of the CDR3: TGTGCCAGCAAAGGACGGGTCGGGCAGTCCCAGCATTTT. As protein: CASKGRVGQSQHF.

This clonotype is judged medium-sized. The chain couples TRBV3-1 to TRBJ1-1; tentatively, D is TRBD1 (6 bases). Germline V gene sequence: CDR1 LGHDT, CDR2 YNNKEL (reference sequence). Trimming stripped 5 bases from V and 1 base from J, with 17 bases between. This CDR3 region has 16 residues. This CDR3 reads CASSVRRTAGNTEAFF. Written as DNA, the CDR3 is TGTGCCAGCAGCGTTCGCAGGACAGCCGGGAACACTGAAGCTTTCTTT.